This TCR beta chain was identified in a study of CD8+ T cells in alopecia areata. Overall study results and limits: An increase in clonality over normal scalp was evident in lesional scalp, especially alopecia totalis/universalis. Among the cells sequenced in scalp samples are also the resident alphabeta T cells of normal skin.

The investigators collected lesional scalp punch biopsies and peripheral blood from alopecia areata patients. TCR sequencing used cDNA made by reverse transcription of extracted RNA. Sequencing was performed with immunoSEQ multiplex PCR; in TCRdb, only in-frame clones are kept and a portion is missing. The repertoire holds about 110,000 clones, with approximately 61% as singletons. Trimming stripped 6 bases from V and 3 bases from J, with 15 bases between. Germline V gene sequence: CDR1 MDHEN, CDR2 SYDVKM. The CDR3 is 14 amino acids. This clone was detected only a few times. The antigen remains undetermined.

This sequence was found in a human donor with alopecia areata. The chain has TRBV28 and TRBJ2-7; possible D gene TRBD1, 6 bases. The sequenced sample was NKG2D-low CD8+ T cells sorted from blood. CDR3 DNA: TGTGCCAGCAGCCCCGGGACAAGTATCTACGAGCAGTACTTC. Protein: CASSPGTSIYEQYF.